The 22 T cell receptor beta chains listed next were all sequenced from one sample in a study of blood T cell repertoires in COVID-19. Profiling relied on immunoSEQ multiplex PCR, and the TCRdb table lists in-frame clones only, not all of them. In the table there are 200,000 to 300,000 clones, approximately 78% of which are singletons. The sequencing input was peripheral blood. The source of these receptors is a woman aged 55-69 years with active or convalescent COVID-19.

The V call is TRBV2, the J call TRBJ2-7; the D gene is possibly TRBD1 (6 bases). The CDR3 has 16 amino acids. V lost 3 bases, J lost 0 bases, and 15 bases lay in between. Germline V CDR1 and CDR2: SNHLY, FYNNEI. CDR3 coding DNA: TGTGCCAGCAGTGACGGACAGCCTAGGACCTCCTACGAGCAGTACTTC. Amino acid sequence: CASSDGQPRTSYEQYF.

A few counts support this clone. The genes are TRBV9 and TRBJ2-3; 12 nucleotides line up with TRBD2. Germline CDR1 SGDLS, CDR2 YYNGEE. J gave up 0 bases and V 3 bases, and 8 bases lay outside the gene matches. The CDR3 is 18 amino acids. In nucleotides, the CDR3 is TGTGCCAGCAGCGAGACTAGCGGGGGCCCCCCTAGCACAGATACGCAGTATTTT. Its protein is CASSETSGGPPSTDTQYF.

In its sample, this clone was seen a few times. This chain uses TRBV6-2 or TRBV6-3 with TRBJ2-4, with 10 bases aligning to TRBD2. The CDR3 covers 16 residues. Germline CDR1 and CDR2: MNHEY and SVGEGT. The V and J ends lost 2 bases and 8 bases, in that order; junction bases with no gene match: 9. The CDR3 is CASSYPLAGDLDIQYF. In nucleotides, the CDR3 is TGTGCCAGCAGTTACCCTCTAGCGGGGGATTTAGACATTCAGTACTTC.

This sequence joins TRBV7-3 and TRBJ1-1; D may be TRBD1 (5 bases). This CDR3 spans 13 amino acids. Deletions cut 5 bases from V and 0 bases from J, with 7 bases between. Germline CDR1 and CDR2: SGHTA and FQGTGA. CDR3 in amino acids: CASSKTVNTEAFF. The CDR3 DNA follows: TGTGCCAGCAGCAAGACAGTGAACACTGAAGCTTTCTTT. Full variable domain (remainder filled in from reference TRBV7-3 and TRBJ1-1): GAGVSQTPSNKVTEKGKYVELRCDPISGHTALYWYRQSLGQGPEFLIYFQGTGAADDSGLPNDRFFAVRPEGSVSTLKIQRTERGDSAVYLCASSKTVNTEAFFGQGTRLTVV.

The rearrangement links TRBV2 to TRBJ1-5, with 7 bases matching TRBD1. From germline, CDR1 is SNHLY and CDR2 FYNNEI. J was trimmed by 3 bases and V by 7 bases; bases with no gene match: 6. The CDR3 contains 14 residues. CDR3 residues: CASTGDSPNQPQHF. The CDR3 DNA sequence: TGTGCCAGCACCGGGGACAGCCCCAATCAGCCCCAGCATTTT. The full variable domain, rest sourced from reference TRBV2 and TRBJ1-5, is EPEVTQTPSHQVTQMGQEVILRCVPISNHLYFYWYRQILGQKVEFLVSFYNNEISEKSEIFDDQFSVERPDGSNFTLKIRSTKLEDSAMYFCASTGDSPNQPQHFGDGTRLSIL.

This chain connects TRBV4-2 to TRBJ1-2; D not certain. The length of the CDR3 is 14 residues. V lost 0 bases and J lost 8, with 13 bases in between. Germline lookup yields CDR1 LGHNA and CDR2 YNFKEQ. This CDR3 is CASSQDGGLRGYTF. The CDR3 DNA follows: TGTGCCAGCAGCCAAGATGGAGGGCTCAGGGGCTACACCTTC.

The chain is built from TRBV5-1 and TRBJ2-3; TRBD2 aligns across 7 bases. CDR3 length equals 14 residues. The germline V gene has CDR1 SGHRS and CDR2 YFSETQ. V gave up 4 bases and J gave up 4 bases; unmatched junction bases: 6. In nucleotides, the CDR3 is TGCGCCAGCAGCACCGGACTAGATCCAGATACGCAGTATTTT. Translating it yields CASSTGLDPDTQYF.

The chain carries TRBV2 and TRBJ2-7; 8 nucleotides match TRBD1. V lost 7 bases, J lost 5 bases, and 16 bases stayed unmatched. This CDR3 spans 16 amino acids. Germline V gene sequence: CDR1 SNHLY, CDR2 FYNNEI. The CDR3 coding sequence is TGTGCCAGCACCCTCCTTATGGACAGGGTGTCAGACGAGCAGTACTTC. This translates into CASTLLMDRVSDEQYF.

This chain connects TRBV7-3 to TRBJ2-3; 16 bases match TRBD2. This CDR3 comprises 14 residues. Germline V gives CDR1 SGHTA, CDR2 FQGTGA. V lost 3 bases and J lost 11; bases outside the gene matches: 2. The CDR3 region is CASSLGLAGGQQYF. CDR3 DNA sequence: TGTGCCAGCAGCTTGGGACTAGCGGGGGGGCAGCAGTATTTT.

The chain links TRBV2 to TRBJ2-7, with D uncertain. This CDR3 comprises 12 residues. The ends were cut back, 4 bases at V and 4 bases at J, with 8 bases in the middle. Germline V gene lookup returns CDR1 SNHLY and CDR2 FYNNEI. The chain's CDR3 is CASSVAGYEQYF. The CDR3 region has the DNA TGTGCCAGCAGTGTGGCAGGATACGAGCAGTACTTC.

The rearrangement links TRBV18 to TRBJ2-3, with 9 bases identical to TRBD2. The ends lost 6 bases at V and 1 base at J; junction bases unmatched: 8. The CDR3 sequence is 16 residues long. Germline-derived CDR1 and CDR2 are KGHSH and LQKENI. CDR3 in amino acids: CASSLGAGGGTDTQYF. CDR3 coding DNA: TGTGCCAGCTCCCTTGGTGCGGGGGGGGGCACAGATACGCAGTATTTT.

This chain connects TRBV3-1 (or the pseudogene TRBV3-2) to TRBJ1-1; D is perhaps TRBD1 (5 bases). The CDR3 covers 14 residues. With 4 bases removed from V and 2 bases from J, the gap between germline ends came to 11 bases. Per germline, CDR1 LGHDT and CDR2 YNNKEL (reference sequence). The CDR3 is CASSPQVTNTEAFF. The DNA for the CDR3 is TGTGCCAGCAGCCCACAGGTGACAAACACTGAAGCTTTCTTT.

The rearrangement uses TRBV9 and TRBJ2-2, with 12 bases identical to TRBD2. CDR3 length equals 19 residues. Trimming removed 1 base from V and 5 bases from J; junction bases left unmatched: 12. Germline V gene data show CDR1 as SGDLS and CDR2 as YYNGEE. The CDR3 region is CASSVSLAGGGSRTGELFF. The DNA for the CDR3 is TGTGCCAGCAGCGTATCACTAGCGGGGGGCGGGAGCCGGACCGGGGAGCTGTTTTTT.

The sample holds many counts of this clone. This chain links TRBV14 with TRBJ1-1, with D possibly matching TRBD1 (6 bases). The V and J ends lost 1 base and 0 bases respectively, with 24 bases between them. CDR3 size: 20 residues. Germline V CDR1 and CDR2: SGHDN, FVKESK. The CDR3 DNA is TGTGCCAGCAGCCAAGGCGGCCTTTTACAGGGACGCTTAATGAACACTGAAGCTTTCTTT. Its protein product is CASSQGGLLQGRLMNTEAFF.

This clone was recorded only once. The chain employs TRBV28 and TRBJ2-7; 7 bases map to TRBD1. CDR1 is MDHEN and CDR2 is SYDVKM in the germline V gene. The V and J ends lost 5 bases and 3 bases, in that order; junction bases with no gene match: 13. The CDR3 spans 16 residues. The CDR3 spells CASSRQGLALDYEQYF. CDR3 nucleotides: TGTGCCAGCAGTCGACAGGGTTTGGCTTTAGACTACGAGCAGTACTTC.

The gene calls are TRBV4-1 and TRBJ1-2; TRBD1 might be the D (6 bases). CDR1 and CDR2 (germline): MGHRA, YSYEKL. CDR3 size: 15 residues. Deletions cut 1 base from V and 3 bases from J, with 12 bases between. This chain's CDR3 is CASSQVWGLDYGYTF. The CDR3 DNA sequence: TGCGCCAGCAGCCAAGTATGGGGGCTTGACTATGGCTACACCTTC.

This chain joins TRBV18 and TRBJ2-1; TRBD1 might be the D (6 bases). From germline, CDR1 is KGHSH and CDR2 LQKENI. The CDR3 covers 17 residues. The V and J ends lost 1 base and 0 bases respectively, with 13 bases between them. For the CDR3, the DNA is TGTGCCAGCTCACCACAGGGGACACGAAGCTCCTACAATGAGCAGTTCTTC. It codes for CASSPQGTRSSYNEQFF.

The V call is TRBV18, the J call TRBJ2-7; D remains unclear. The CDR3 is 13 amino acids. V was cut by 3 bases and J by 2 bases, with 8 bases left in between. Germline V lookup: CDR1 KGHSH, CDR2 LQKENI. CDR3 loop: CASSPRPTYEQYF. CDR3 bases: TGTGCCAGCTCACCGAGGCCAACCTACGAGCAGTACTTC.

This clone was counted a single time. Here the CDR3 DNA reads TGTGCCAGCAGCTTAGTACTAGCGAAGGTTGAGCAGTTCTTC. Protein product: CASSLVLAKVEQFF. The rearrangement joins TRBV7-2 to TRBJ2-1; 7 positions agree with TRBD2. The CDR3 is made up of 14 amino acids. Germline V gene sequence: CDR1 SGHTA, CDR2 FQGNSA. Trimming took 1 base from V and 9 from J; bases not matched to a gene: 6.

V and J are TRBV30 and TRBJ2-7, with TRBD1 as a possible D gene (6 bases). Looked up from germline, CDR1 is GTSNPN and CDR2 is SVGIG (reference sequence). This CDR3 spans 15 amino acids. V was shortened by 2 bases and J by 0 bases, with 14 bases between the two germline ends. In nucleotides, the CDR3 is TGTGCCTGGAGTCCCCGACAGGCAAACTCCTACGAGCAGTACTTC. Its protein product is CAWSPRQANSYEQYF. The full variable domain, in which reference TRBV30 and TRBJ2-7 provide the parts outside the CDR3, is SQTIHQWPATLVQPVGSPLSLECTVEGTSNPNLYWYRQAAGRGLQLLFYSVGIGQISSEVPQNLSASRPQDRQFILSSKKLLLSDSGFYLCAWSPRQANSYEQYFGPGTRLTVT.

With regard to this clone: The identical CDR3 is also encoded by other nucleotide sequences in the sample. The chain combines TRBV7-2 with TRBJ1-1; 9 nucleotides line up with TRBD1. The V gene end was trimmed by 0 bases and the J gene end by 4 bases; junction bases not matched to a gene: 3. Germline CDR1 and CDR2: SGHTA and FQGNSA. The CDR3 extends over 15 amino acids. CDR3 nucleotide sequence: TGTGCCAGCAGCTTAGCGGGACAGGGTGGCACTGAAGCTTTCTTT. Residues: CASSLAGQGGTEAFF.

The CDR3 loop reads CASSPQGQGTYNEQFF. Written as DNA, the CDR3 is TGTGCCAGCTCACCACAGGGACAGGGGACATACAATGAGCAGTTCTTC. V is TRBV18 and J is TRBJ2-1, with 10 bases matching TRBD1. Per the germline V gene, CDR1 is KGHSH and CDR2 is LQKENI. V shed 1 base and J 4 bases; nucleotides not matched to a gene: 4. The CDR3 is 16 residues long.